This TCR beta chain was profiled in a study of blood T cells in healthy people across ages. Regarding the study as a whole: Whereas aged donors had fewer naive CD4+ cells, long-lived donors had more of them and higher diversity.

Germline CDR1 reads SGHAT; CDR2 reads FQDESV (reference sequence). The CDR3 sequence is 17 residues long. J gave up 5 bases and V 0 bases, and 8 bases lay outside the gene matches. The second PCR ran roughly 6 to 11 cycles with a sample-barcoded 5' primer and J-beta primers. TCRdb analysed the 5' RACE reads with MiXCR anew, one entry per CDR3 protein. Of roughly 1.7 million distinct CDR3 sequences in the sample, roughly 30% were seen once. Points on this clonotype: The antigen is unknown.

Sequenced input: blood. The TCR originated in a woman between 25 and 40 years old in good health. The chain combines TRBV11-1 with TRBJ2-3; TRBD2 aligns across 10 bases. CDR3 nucleotide sequence: TGTGCCAGCAGCTTAGCGCAACTAGCGGGACAAGTAGATACGCAGTATTTT. Translation gives CASSLAQLAGQVDTQYF.